The clone carrying this T cell receptor (beta chain) was recorded many times. Its antigen is as yet unknown. The sample belongs to a study of CD8 T cells in ankylosing spondylitis. General study points: Both synovial fluid and blood in reactive arthritis had previously been reported to carry some motif variants.

Germline lookup yields CDR1 SGHNT and CDR2 YYREEE (reference sequence). The CDR3 consists of 14 residues. Trimming removed 4 bases from V and 5 bases from J, with 15 bases in between. The authors made TCR beta libraries by quantitative 5'-RACE with molecular barcodes. One entry per CDR3 protein results from TCRdb running MiXCR on the 5' RACE reads. The sample contains 250,000 to 400,000 distinct CDR3 sequences, about 9.9% of which appear only once. The clonotype comes from a female donor with ankylosing spondylitis or in good health (not recorded which). The chain recombines TRBV5-4 with TRBJ1-2, with a tentative D call TRBD1 (6 bases). The sequencing sample was made of blood, either unsorted or a sorted T cell fraction (not recorded which). As DNA, the CDR3 is TGTGCCAGCAGCAGTACCCAGGGGAAGTATGGCTACACCTTC. Its translation: CASSSTQGKYGYTF.